The rows below give T cell receptor beta chains drawn from one sample of a study of graft-versus-host responses after intestinal transplantation. Their antigens are not known. Generated by immunoSEQ multiplex PCR, the TCRdb table keeps only in-frame clones and is missing some. The sample includes more than 65,000 clones, roughly 87% of them seen just once. This specimen was unstimulated CD8+ T cells sorted from spleen or lymph node cells, taken before intestinal transplant. These receptors were collected from a human donor who received an intestinal transplant. CDR3s include the opening cysteine and the closing phenylalanine or tryptophan. The D gene is left open where the match is weak. Some rows have no size entry. The others give once, few or many, or a class for an expanded clone.

clone size	D gene	V gene	J gene	CDR3 DNA	CDR3 protein
few	TRBD1	TRBV27	TRBJ1-2	TGTGCCAGCAGATACGCGAGACAGGGGACCACTAACTATGGCTACACCTTC	CASRYARQGTTNYGYTF
-	-	TRBV2	TRBJ2-7	TGTGCCAGCAGAGCAGGGACCTACGAGCAGTACTTC	CASRAGTYEQYF
-	TRBD2	TRBV27	TRBJ2-5	TGTGCCAGCAGTTTCGTGGGGACTAGCGGTTCGGAGACCCAGTACTTC	CASSFVGTSGSETQYF
-	-	TRBV5-6	TRBJ1-1	TGTGCCAGCAGCTTGGGCGGGGGGACTATGAACACTGAAGCTTTCTTT	CASSLGGGTMNTEAFF
-	-	TRBV25-1	TRBJ1-2	TGTGCCAGCAGTTCCCCAGGGGCCCCAGTCTGGGGCTACACCTTC	CASSSPGAPVWGYTF
-	-	TRBV7-9	TRBJ1-2	TGTGCCAGCAGCTTAGTAGAACAGCTGTGGGATGGCTACACCTTC	CASSLVEQLWDGYTF
few	-	TRBV5-1	TRBJ2-1	TGCGCCAGCAGCTTCGACAGTCCGGCTGGTGAGCAGTTCTTC	CASSFDSPAGEQFF
-	TRBD1	TRBV5-6	TRBJ1-5	TGTGCCAGCTTAGGACAGGGGAGCAATCAGCCCCAGCATTTT	CASLGQGSNQPQHF
-	-	TRBV19	TRBJ1-3	TGTGCCAGTAGTACCGGTCAAACAGGGTTCGACACCATATATTTT	CASSTGQTGFDTIYF
-	-	TRBV7-6	TRBJ2-1	TGTGCCAGCAGCCGCGACAGCAATGAGCAGTTCTTC	CASSRDSNEQFF
-	-	TRBV2	TRBJ1-5	TGTGCCAGCAGTGAAGGCCGGGGGAATCAGCCCCAGCATTTT	CASSEGRGNQPQHF
-	-	TRBV19	TRBJ1-1	TGTGCTGTCGCGGGGGACATGAACACTGAAGCTTTCTTT	CAVAGDMNTEAFF
-	TRBD1	TRBV6-6	TRBJ1-5	TGTGCCAGCAGTTACCGGGACAGGGGTAATCAGCCCCAGCATTTT	CASSYRDRGNQPQHF
-	-	TRBV9	TRBJ1-1	TGTGCCAGCAGCGTAGATCCAGAATCGAACACTGAAGCTTTCTTT	CASSVDPESNTEAFF
-	TRBD1	TRBV10-3	TRBJ1-1	TGTGCCATCAGTGACCAAGACAGGGGCCCCGAAGCTTTCTTT	CAISDQDRGPEAFF
-	-	TRBV9	TRBJ1-1	TGTGCCAGCAGCGTAGGGGATTGGGACATCACTGAAGCTTTCTTT	CASSVGDWDITEAFF
once	-	TRBV11-2	TRBJ2-7	TGTGCCAGCAGCTTGTATGAGCAGTACTTC	CASSLYEQYF
-	TRBD2	TRBV27	TRBJ2-7	TGTGCCAGCAGTCCAACTTCCCCCCGGGGGGACCGCTACGAGCAGTACTTC	CASSPTSPRGDRYEQYF
-	-	TRBV4-1	TRBJ2-7	TGCGCCAGCAGCCAAGTTGGAGGGCGAGCGGACCCCTACGAGCAGTACTTC	CASSQVGGRADPYEQYF
-	TRBD1	TRBV7-7	TRBJ2-1	TGTGCTAGCAGCTTAGGACAGGACCCCTACAATGAGCAGTTCTTC	CASSLGQDPYNEQFF
-	-	TRBV5-6	TRBJ2-1	TGTGCCAGCAGCTTGGGAGGGAAAAATGAGCAGTTCTTC	CASSLGGKNEQFF
-	TRBD1	TRBV5-4	TRBJ2-7	TGTGCCAGCAGCCCTCCCCGACAGGGGGCTTCGTACGAGCAGTACTTC	CASSPPRQGASYEQYF
-	TRBD2	TRBV11-2	TRBJ2-6	TGTGCCAGCAGGGGACTAGCGGGGGACCACTCTGGGGCCAACGTCCTGACTTTC	CASRGLAGDHSGANVLTF
-	TRBD1	TRBV19	TRBJ1-5	TGTGCCAGTAGTATCCAGGGGGCGAGATATAGCAATCAGCCCCAGCATTTT	CASSIQGARYSNQPQHF
-	TRBD1	TRBV5-4	TRBJ2-1	TGTGCCAGCAGCGGGACAGACTCCTACAATGAGCAGTTCTTC	CASSGTDSYNEQFF
-	-	TRBV6-1	TRBJ2-7	TGTGCCAGCTCCGAGGGGGTTACCTACGAGCAGTACTTC	CASSEGVTYEQYF
-	-	TRBV4-1	TRBJ1-2	TGCGCCAGCAGCCATGTTACCCGGGACAACGAATACTACACCTTC	CASSHVTRDNEYYTF
-	-	TRBV5-1	TRBJ2-2	TGCGCCAGCAGCTTGCCCACGGACACCGGGGAGCTGTTTTTT	CASSLPTDTGELFF
-	-	TRBV29-1	TRBJ2-7	TGCAGCGTGGTGGTTGTGGAAGGCGGCTACGAGCAGTACTTC	CSVVVVEGGYEQYF
-	TRBD1	TRBV19	TRBJ1-1	TGTGCCAGCGGACAGGGGGCTTTAGGAGCTTTCTTT	CASGQGALGAFF
once	TRBD2	TRBV9	TRBJ2-1	TGTGCCAGCAGCCTTCCTCAAGCCGGGACTAGCTTATACAATGAGCAGTTCTTC	CASSLPQAGTSLYNEQFF
few	TRBD2	TRBV7-7	TRBJ2-1	TGTGCTAGCAGCTTAGGCCTAGCGGGGGGATACAATGAGCAGTTCTTC	CASSLGLAGGYNEQFF
-	TRBD2	TRBV11-2	TRBJ2-3	TGTGCCAGCAGCTTAAGCGGGGGGAGCACAGATACGCAGTATTTT	CASSLSGGSTDTQYF
-	-	TRBV7-2	TRBJ1-5	TGTGCCAGCAGCCAAGGAGATAGCAATCAGCCCCAGCATTTT	CASSQGDSNQPQHF
few	-	TRBV6-5	TRBJ1-2	TGTGCCAGCAGTTACTCTTTCGGGGTGTATCATGGCTACACCTTC	CASSYSFGVYHGYTF
-	-	TRBV9	TRBJ2-7	TGTGCCAGCAGCCCCCCAGGGATGGACGAGCAGTACTTC	CASSPPGMDEQYF
-	TRBD2	TRBV5-6	TRBJ2-7	TGTGCCAGCAGCTTAGGACTAGCGCCTTACGAGCAGTACTTC	CASSLGLAPYEQYF
-	TRBD2	TRBV9	TRBJ2-5	TGTGCCAGCAGCGCGGGGGGACTAGCGGGGGTGCGGGAGACCCAGTACTTC	CASSAGGLAGVRETQYF
-	-	TRBV27	TRBJ2-1	TGTGCCAGCAGTAGGGGGGGGGCCTACAATGAGCAGTTCTTC	CASSRGGAYNEQFF
-	-	TRBV9	TRBJ2-3	TGTGCCAGCAACCCCCAGGACAGTGGCGTCTATTTGGGCACAGATACGCAGTATTTT	CASNPQDSGVYLGTDTQYF
-	-	TRBV21-1	TRBJ2-1	TGTGCCAGTAGGGGTGAGCAGTTCTTC	CASRGEQFF
-	TRBD1	TRBV6-5	TRBJ1-4	TGTGCCAGCAGTCAGGGGACAGGTGAAAATGAAAAACTGTTTTTT	CASSQGTGENEKLFF
-	-	TRBV7-9	TRBJ1-5	TGTGCCAGCAGCCCCTGGACAGTCAATCAGCCCCAGCATTTT	CASSPWTVNQPQHF
-	TRBD1	TRBV5-8	TRBJ1-1	TGTGCCAGCGGGGGGACAGTTGAAGCTTTCTTT	CASGGTVEAFF
-	-	TRBV5-6	TRBJ1-1	TGTGCCAGCAGCTTTAACCCACGACTTTTAACTGAAGCTTTCTTT	CASSFNPRLLTEAFF
-	TRBD1	TRBV6-1	TRBJ1-5	TGTGCCAGCAGTAGGCAGGGGGATCAGCCCCAGCATTTT	CASSRQGDQPQHF
-	TRBD2	TRBV13	TRBJ2-1	TGTGCCAGCAGCTTACCTTCTAGCGGGGGCGATGAGCAGTTCTTC	CASSLPSSGGDEQFF
-	-	TRBV7-8	TRBJ1-2	TGTGCCAGCAGCTTAGCGGGCGGGGGCAACTATGGCTACACCTTC	CASSLAGGGNYGYTF
-	TRBD2	TRBV27	TRBJ2-1	TGTGCCAGCAGTTTTGGCGGGGGACTGTACAATGAGCAGTTCTTC	CASSFGGGLYNEQFF